This T cell receptor (beta chain) came from a study of CD8 T cells in Susac syndrome (dated by TCRdb to the late 2010s). With regard to the full study: Repertoire sequencing was used to test whether CD8+ T cell activation and differentiation in Susac syndrome was antigen driven. CD8+ T cell repertoire clonality was compared between some 12 healthy donors, roughly 14 Susac syndrome patients and 15 multiple sclerosis patients. Overall study outcomes, separate from this receptor: The TCR sequencing and HLA analysis was acknowledged to have included a relatively small number of individuals.

RNA was extracted with the RNeasy kit and 0.5 to 1 ug was reverse transcribed using random hexamers. TCR beta CDR3 regions were amplified with the immunoSEQ multiplex PCR assay covering 54 Vbeta and 13 Jbeta segments. To correct PCR amplification bias, a synthetic template baseline was used for both primer optimization and computational correction. The study's own analysis went as follows. Reads were annotated to V, D and J genes according to IMGT and were analyzed with immunoSEQ Analyzer, with only productive sequences retained. To calculate clonality, Shannon entropy was normalized by log2 of the number of productive unique sequences and then subtracted from one. For each patient and control, public and private clones were evaluated among the 100 most prevalent clones. Clones were defined as Susac-specific when absent from the healthy and MS cohorts, from approximately 1,100 published viral clones and from other ImmuneACCESS disease sequences. Using fastp trimming at Q25 and MiXCR clonotype assembly, TCRdb reanalyzed the public sequencing data and kept in-frame beta chains. Every entry covers one CDR3 protein and lists the most common genes and DNA from its rows. The V and J calls were not made by the authors but by TCRdb's processing. The sample records 130,000 or so distinct CDR3 sequences, around 86% of which are singletons. The ten most abundant clones make up 0.45% to 0.6% of the sample.

In regard to this clonotype: Its recognized antigen is unknown. The input lacks base qualities; no much larger clone sits a single base away.

Peripheral blood CD8+ and CD4+ T cells from healthy donors, Susac syndrome patients and multiple sclerosis patients were profiled by high-throughput TCR beta sequencing. Treatment-naive patients with stable or active relapsing-remitting disease fulfilling revised McDonald criteria were used as multiple sclerosis controls. Bulk CD8+ and CD4+ T cells were purified by magnetic negative isolation, while CD8+ TEMRA cells were enriched using FACS. Blood was drawn into EDTA tubes, processed within 24 hours, and PBMCs were isolated by density gradient centrifugation. PBMCs destined for TCR sequencing were cryopreserved in liquid nitrogen and later thawed in a 37 °C water bath. The sorted or isolated CD4+, CD8+ and CD8+ TEMRA cells reached a purity of at least 90%. This receptor was obtained from a human donor with multiple sclerosis. Sequencing was carried out using CD8+ T cells from PBMCs.

The sequenced DNA is TGTGCCAGCAGTTACTGGACAGGGGCACTCTATGGCTACACCTTC. Its translation is CASSYWTGALYGYTF. In this chain, TRBV6-2 or TRBV6-3 is recombined with TRBJ1-2; a stretch of 9 junction bases matches TRBD1. Unmatched junction bases come to 4, with V trimmed by 1 base and J by 4 bases. The CDR3 runs 15 residues from the cysteine to the phenylalanine. Just the 45-base CDR3 DNA is kept, in frame starting at base 1. From a lookup of the germline V gene, CDR1 and CDR2 are MNHEY and SVGEGT.